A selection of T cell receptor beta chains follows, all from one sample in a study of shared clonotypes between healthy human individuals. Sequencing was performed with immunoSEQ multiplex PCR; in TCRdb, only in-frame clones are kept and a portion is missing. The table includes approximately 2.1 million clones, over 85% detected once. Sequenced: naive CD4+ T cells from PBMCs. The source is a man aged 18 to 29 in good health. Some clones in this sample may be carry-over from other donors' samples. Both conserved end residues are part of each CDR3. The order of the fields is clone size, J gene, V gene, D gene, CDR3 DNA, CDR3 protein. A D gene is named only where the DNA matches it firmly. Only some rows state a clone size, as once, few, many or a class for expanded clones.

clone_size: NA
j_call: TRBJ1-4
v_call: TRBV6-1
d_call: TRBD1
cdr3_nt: TGTGCCAGCAGACCCAGACAGGGGCGTGAAAAACTGTTTTTT
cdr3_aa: CASRPRQGREKLFF

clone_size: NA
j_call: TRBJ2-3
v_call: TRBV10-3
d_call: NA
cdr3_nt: TGTGCCATCAGTGAGTCGTTAGCCGGCACAGATACGCAGTATTTT
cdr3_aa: CAISESLAGTDTQYF

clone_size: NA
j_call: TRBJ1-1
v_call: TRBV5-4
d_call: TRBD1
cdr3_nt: TGTGCCAGCAGCGTTCAGGGGGCTGAAGCTTTCTTT
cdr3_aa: CASSVQGAEAFF

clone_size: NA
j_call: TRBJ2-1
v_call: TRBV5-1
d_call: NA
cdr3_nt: TGCGCCAGCAGCCTTGGGTGGGGTGAGCAGTTCTTC
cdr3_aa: CASSLGWGEQFF

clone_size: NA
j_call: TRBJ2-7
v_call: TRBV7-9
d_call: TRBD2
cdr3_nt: TGTGCCAGCAGCCGCGGGAGAAGCTCCTACGAGCAGTACTTC
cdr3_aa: CASSRGRSSYEQYF

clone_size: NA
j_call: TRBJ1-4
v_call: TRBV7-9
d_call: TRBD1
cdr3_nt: TGTGCCAGCAGCCGCCGGACAGGACCAAAACTGTTTTTT
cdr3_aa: CASSRRTGPKLFF

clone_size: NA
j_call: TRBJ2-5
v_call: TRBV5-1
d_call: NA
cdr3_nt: TGCGCCAGCAGCTTGGGACAGGCGGGGGAGACCCAGTACTTC
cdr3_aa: CASSLGQAGETQYF

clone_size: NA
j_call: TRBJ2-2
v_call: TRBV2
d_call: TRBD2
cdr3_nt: TGTGCCAGCAGGTTAGAAGCGGGAAAAGGTCCCGGGGAGCTGTTTTTT
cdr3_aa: CASRLEAGKGPGELFF

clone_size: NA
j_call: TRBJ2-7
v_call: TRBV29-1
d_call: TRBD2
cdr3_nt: TGCAGCGTGGGATTTGGGACTAGCGGGAGCTACGAGCAGTACTTC
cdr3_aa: CSVGFGTSGSYEQYF

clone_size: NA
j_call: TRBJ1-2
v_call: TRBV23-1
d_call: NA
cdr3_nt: TGCGCCAGCAGTCAAAGTCAAGGAACACAGATTAACTATGGCTACACCTTC
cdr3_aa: CASSQSQGTQINYGYTF

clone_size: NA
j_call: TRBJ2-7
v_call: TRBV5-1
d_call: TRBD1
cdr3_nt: TGCGCCAGCAGCGCGACAGGGGACTACGAGCAGTACTTC
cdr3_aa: CASSATGDYEQYF

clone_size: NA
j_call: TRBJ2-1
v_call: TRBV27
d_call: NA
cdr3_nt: TGTGCCAGCAGTTTTCATGGGGTCAACAATGAGCAGTTCTTC
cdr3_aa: CASSFHGVNNEQFF

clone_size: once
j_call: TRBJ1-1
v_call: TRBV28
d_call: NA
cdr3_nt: TGTGCCAGCAGTTTAGTCCGTATCGGCGGGAGTCAGAGGGGCACTGAAGCTTTCTTT
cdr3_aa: CASSLVRIGGSQRGTEAFF

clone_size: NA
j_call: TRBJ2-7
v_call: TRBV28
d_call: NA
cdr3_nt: TGTGCCAGCAGTTCGACGGTAACCTACGAGCAGTACTTC
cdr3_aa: CASSSTVTYEQYF

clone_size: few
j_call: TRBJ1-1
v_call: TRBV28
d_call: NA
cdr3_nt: TGTGCCAGCAGTTTCTTTCGGGGGAACACTGAAGCTTTCTTT
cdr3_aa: CASSFFRGNTEAFF

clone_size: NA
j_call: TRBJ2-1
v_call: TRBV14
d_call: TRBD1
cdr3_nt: TGTGCCAGCAGCCAAGAGATGGGACAGGTCTACAATGAGCAGTTCTTC
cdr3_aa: CASSQEMGQVYNEQFF

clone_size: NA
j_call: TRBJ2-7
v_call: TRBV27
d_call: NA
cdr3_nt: TGTGCCAGCAGTTTAAGGAGGGGGACTACCTACGAGCAGTACTTC
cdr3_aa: CASSLRRGTTYEQYF

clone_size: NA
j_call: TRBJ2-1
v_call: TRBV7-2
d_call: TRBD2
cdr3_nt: TGTGCCAGCAGCTCCATGCCGGGACTAGGTATCGAGCAGTTCTTC
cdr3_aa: CASSSMPGLGIEQFF

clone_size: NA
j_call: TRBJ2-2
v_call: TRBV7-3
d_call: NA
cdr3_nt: TGTGCCAGCAGCTTAAGAGGAGACACCGGGGAGCTGTTTTTT
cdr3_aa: CASSLRGDTGELFF

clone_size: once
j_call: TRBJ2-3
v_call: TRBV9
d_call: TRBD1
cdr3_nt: TGTGCCAGCAGCGTAGCATCGAGAACAGGGGGCACAGATACGCAGTATTTT
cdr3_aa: CASSVASRTGGTDTQYF

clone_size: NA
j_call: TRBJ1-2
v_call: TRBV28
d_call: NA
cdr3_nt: TGTGCCAGCAGCCTCGCCGGGGGGCTGAATCGTGGCTACACCTTC
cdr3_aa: CASSLAGGLNRGYTF

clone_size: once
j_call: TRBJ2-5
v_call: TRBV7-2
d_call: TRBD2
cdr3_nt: TGTGCCAGCAGCTACAGCGGGACTAGCGGAGGAGAGACCCAGTACTTC
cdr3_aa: CASSYSGTSGGETQYF

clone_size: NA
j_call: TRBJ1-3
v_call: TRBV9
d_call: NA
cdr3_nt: TGTGCCAGCAGCGTAGGAGGGTTCTTTGGAAACACCATATATTTT
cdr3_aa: CASSVGGFFGNTIYF

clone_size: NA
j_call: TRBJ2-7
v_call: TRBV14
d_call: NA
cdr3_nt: TGTGCCAGCAGCGGGGGCTCGATTTCCCACGAGCAGTACTTC
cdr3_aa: CASSGGSISHEQYF

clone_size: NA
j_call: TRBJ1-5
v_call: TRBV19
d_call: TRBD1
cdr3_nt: TGTGCCAGTAGACGACAGGGGCTAAGCAATCAGCCCCAGCATTTT
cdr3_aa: CASRRQGLSNQPQHF

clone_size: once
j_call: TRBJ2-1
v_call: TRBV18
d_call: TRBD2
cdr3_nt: TGTGCCAGCTCACCACTTAGAGGGACGGGACTAGCGGCCTACAATGAGCAGTTCTTC
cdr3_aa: CASSPLRGTGLAAYNEQFF

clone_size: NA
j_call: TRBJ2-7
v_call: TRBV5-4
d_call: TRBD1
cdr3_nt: TGTGCCAGCAGCTCCGGGGGACAGGGGGGCCAGTACGAGCAGTACTTC
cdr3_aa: CASSSGGQGGQYEQYF

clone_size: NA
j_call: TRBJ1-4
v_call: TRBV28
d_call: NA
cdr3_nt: TGTGCCAGCAACACAGCAAGACAGGTTTATGAAAAACTGTTTTTT
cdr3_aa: CASNTARQVYEKLFF

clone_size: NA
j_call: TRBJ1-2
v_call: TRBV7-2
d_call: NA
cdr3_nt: TGTGCCAGCAGCTGGACAGTTCCGCAGGGCTACACCTTC
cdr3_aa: CASSWTVPQGYTF

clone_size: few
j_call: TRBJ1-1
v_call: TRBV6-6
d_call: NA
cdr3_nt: TGTGCCAGCAGTTTCGGGACATCGAACACTGAAGCTTTCTTT
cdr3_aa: CASSFGTSNTEAFF

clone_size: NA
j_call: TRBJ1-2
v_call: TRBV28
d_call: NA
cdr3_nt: TGTGCCAGCAGGACGGACACCCTTGGGAACTATGGCTACACCTTC
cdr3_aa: CASRTDTLGNYGYTF

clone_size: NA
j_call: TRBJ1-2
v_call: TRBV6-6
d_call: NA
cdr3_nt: TGTGCCAGCAGTTACCGCGACAGCCCCCGTCGGTATGGCTACACCTTC
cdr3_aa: CASSYRDSPRRYGYTF

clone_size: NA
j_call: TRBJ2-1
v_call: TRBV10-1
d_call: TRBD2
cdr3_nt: TGCGCCAGCAGTGAGTTACTAGCGGGGCACAATGAGCAGTTCTTC
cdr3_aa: CASSELLAGHNEQFF

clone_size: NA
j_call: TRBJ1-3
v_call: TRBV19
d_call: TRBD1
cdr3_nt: TGTGCCAGTAGTATAGCCCGGACAGGGTTCTCTGGAAACACCATATATTTT
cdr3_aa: CASSIARTGFSGNTIYF

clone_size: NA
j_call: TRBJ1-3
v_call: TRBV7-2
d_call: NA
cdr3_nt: TGTGCCAGCCGGAGCACCCGGTACTCTGGAAACACCATATATTTT
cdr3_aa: CASRSTRYSGNTIYF

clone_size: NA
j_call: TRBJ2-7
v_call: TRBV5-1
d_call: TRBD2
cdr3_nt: TGCGCCAGCAGCTTGGGACTAGCGTTCACCTACGAGCAGTACTTC
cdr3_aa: CASSLGLAFTYEQYF

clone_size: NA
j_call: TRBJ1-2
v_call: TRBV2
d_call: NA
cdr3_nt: TGTGCCAGCAGTGAAGCGGGGACCATCTATGGCTACACCTTC
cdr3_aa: CASSEAGTIYGYTF

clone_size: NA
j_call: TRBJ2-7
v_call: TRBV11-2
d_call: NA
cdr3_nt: TGTGCCAGCAGCTCCTTCTACGGGGAGCAGTACTTC
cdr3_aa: CASSSFYGEQYF

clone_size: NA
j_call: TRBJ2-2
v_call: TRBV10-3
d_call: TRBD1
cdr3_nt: TGTGCCATCAGGGGACAGATGAACACCGGGGAGCTGTTTTTT
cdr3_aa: CAIRGQMNTGELFF

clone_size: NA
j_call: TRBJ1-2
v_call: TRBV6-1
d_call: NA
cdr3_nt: TGTGCCAGCAGTGAAGGGGCCTATTCGCTCGGGTATGGCTACACCTTC
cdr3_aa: CASSEGAYSLGYGYTF

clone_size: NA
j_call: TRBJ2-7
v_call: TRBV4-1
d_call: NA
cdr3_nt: TGCGCCAGCAGCCAAGGCTCGGCTGGACCAGTCTACGAGCAGTACTTC
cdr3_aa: CASSQGSAGPVYEQYF

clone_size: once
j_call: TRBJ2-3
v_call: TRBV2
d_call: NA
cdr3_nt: TGTGCCAGCAGAAAACAGGGTTGGGTAGGCACAGATACGCAGTATTTT
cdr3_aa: CASRKQGWVGTDTQYF

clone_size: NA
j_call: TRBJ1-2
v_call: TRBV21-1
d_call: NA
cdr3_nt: TGTGCCAGCAGCAAACGGCGCAGGGCTTGCGGCTACACCTTC
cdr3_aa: CASSKRRRACGYTF

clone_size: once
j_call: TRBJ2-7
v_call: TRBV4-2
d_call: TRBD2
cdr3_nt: TGTGCCAGCAGTCCTCAGTCTTGGACTAGTTTTTCTCACTACGAGCAGTACTTC
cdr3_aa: CASSPQSWTSFSHYEQYF

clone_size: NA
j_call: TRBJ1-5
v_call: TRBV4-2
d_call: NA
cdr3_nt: TGTGCCAGCAGCCAAGATCCGCCGGGCCCAAGTGGCAATCAGCCCCAGCATTTT
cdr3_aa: CASSQDPPGPSGNQPQHF

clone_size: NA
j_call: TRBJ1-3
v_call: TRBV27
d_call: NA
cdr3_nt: TGTGCCAGCAGTCCCTTGGCGGGCGGAAACACCATATATTTT
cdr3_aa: CASSPLAGGNTIYF

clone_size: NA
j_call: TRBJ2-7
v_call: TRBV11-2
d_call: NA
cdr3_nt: TGTGCCAGCAGGTCCGGGACCATCGGGGAGCAGTACTTC
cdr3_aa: CASRSGTIGEQYF

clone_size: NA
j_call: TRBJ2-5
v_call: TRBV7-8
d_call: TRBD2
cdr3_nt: TGTGCCAGCAGCCTAGTTGGCGGGGGAACACAAGAGACCCAGTACTTC
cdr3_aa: CASSLVGGGTQETQYF

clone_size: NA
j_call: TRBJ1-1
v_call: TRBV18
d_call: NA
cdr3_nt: TGTGCCAGCTCCTACGCGGCTGAAGCTTTCTTT
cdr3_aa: CASSYAAEAFF

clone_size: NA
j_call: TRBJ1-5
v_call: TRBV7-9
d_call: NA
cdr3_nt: TGTGCCAGCAGCCAAGCGGCTGGTACGGGCAATCAGCCCCAGCATTTT
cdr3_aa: CASSQAAGTGNQPQHF

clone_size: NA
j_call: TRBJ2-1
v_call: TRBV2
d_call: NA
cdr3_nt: TGTGCCAGCAGGGGCATTCGGGAAGTAGGGCAGTTCTTC
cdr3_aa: CASRGIREVGQFF

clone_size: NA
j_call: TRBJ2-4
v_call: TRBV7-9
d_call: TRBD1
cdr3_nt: TGTGCCAGCAGCTTGATCGGGACAGATGACTCGTACTTC
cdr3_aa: CASSLIGTDDSYF

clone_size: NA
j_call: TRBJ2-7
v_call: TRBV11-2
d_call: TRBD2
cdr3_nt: TGTGCCAGCAGCTCTCTTCCCGGGCGGGAGGGCCGGTACGAGCAGTACTTC
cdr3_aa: CASSSLPGREGRYEQYF